Shown below are 6 T cell receptor beta chains from a single sample sequenced in a study of cytomegalovirus exposure and HLA in healthy donors. Primers for the PCR totalled 60 Vbeta and 13 Jbeta. Only in-frame clones appear in the TCRdb table, and some are missing; sequencing was by immunoSEQ multiplex PCR. The profile covers roughly 100,000 clones, with about 81% appearing a single time and roughly 1.9% taken by the ten largest. Sample: PBMCs. Receptors were obtained from a man aged 25-45 years in good health and CMV-seronegative.

The V and J genes are TRBV11-2 and TRBJ2-3; the D is unclear. V shed 3 bases and J shed 4 bases, with 11 bases lying between them. Per germline, CDR1 SGHAT and CDR2 FQNNGV. This CDR3 region has 14 residues. The CDR3 is CASSFRPSPDTQYF. The CDR3 coding sequence is TGTGCCAGCAGCTTCAGGCCATCCCCAGATACGCAGTATTTT.

This clone was found a few times. This chain uses TRBV18 with TRBJ1-4; 8 nucleotides line up with TRBD1. Germline values: CDR1 KGHSH, CDR2 LQKENI. The V and J ends lost 4 bases and 8 bases, in that order; junction bases with no gene match: 6. The CDR3 length is 14 residues. The CDR3 DNA is TGTGCCAGCTCACAGGACAGGGATAGCGAAAAACTGTTTTTT. This gives the protein CASSQDRDSEKLFF.

The chain joins TRBV19 to TRBJ1-5, with TRBD1 identical over 10 bases. V lost 4 bases and J lost 5; bases outside the gene matches: 5. CDR3 length equals 15 residues. Germline V gives CDR1 LNHDA, CDR2 SQIVND (reference sequence). The CDR3 DNA reads TGTGCCAGTAGTAACCCCGGGACAGGGGATCAGCCCCAGCATTTT. Amino acids: CASSNPGTGDQPQHF.

This chain connects TRBV28 to TRBJ1-3; 7 bases align to TRBD1. Germline trimming cut 7 bases from V and 0 bases from J; bases unmatched to any gene: 9. CDR1 MDHEN and CDR2 SYDVKM come from the germline V gene. CDR3 length: 16 residues. In DNA form, the CDR3 reads TGTGCCAGCATCGGGGGGGGACAGAACTCTGGAAACACCATATATTTT. Amino acids: CASIGGGQNSGNTIYF.

V and J are TRBV7-2 and TRBJ2-5, with D possibly matching TRBD1 (5 bases). The V and J ends lost 8 bases and 0 bases respectively, with 10 bases between them. The CDR3 is 13 amino acids. From germline, CDR1 is SGHTA and CDR2 FQGNSA. The CDR3 nucleotides read TGTGCCAGCTTGGCAGGGAACCAAGAGACCCAGTACTTC. Translating gives CASLAGNQETQYF. Using reference TRBV7-2 and TRBJ2-5 for the parts outside the CDR3, the full variable domain is GAGVSQSPSNKVTEKGKDVELRCDPISGHTALYWYRQSLGQGLEFLIYFQGNSAPDKSGLPSDRFSAERTGGSVSTLTIQRTQQEDSAVYLCASLAGNQETQYFGPGTRLLVL.

The genes are TRBV19 and TRBJ2-7, with 8 positions matching TRBD1. The germline gives CDR1 LNHDA, CDR2 SQIVND (reference sequence). J gave up 3 bases and V 10 bases, and 11 bases lay outside the gene matches. The CDR3 length is 14 residues. CDR3 region: CATTPGTGNYEQYF. CDR3 DNA: TGTGCCACCACCCCGGGGACAGGAAACTACGAGCAGTACTTC.